These 24 T cell receptor beta chains were all obtained from the same sample, sequenced in a study of beta chain features in type 1 diabetes (dated by TCRdb to 2017 to 2018). Preparation of the library involved the immunoSEQ multiplex PCR assay. The entire isolated RNA was reverse transcribed using the High Capacity cDNA Reverse Transcription Kit, and thus expressed TCRB transcripts were sequenced. TCRdb holds this immuneACCESS table with in-frame rearrangements only. Some clones are missing; in checked studies, unresolved V genes explain under half, and the rest has no known cause. The sample table shows approximately 270,000 clones, and about 13% are seen once. Clones ranked in the top ten supply under 0.02% of the sample. The study at large found these results: Type 1 diabetes patients showed a moderate but significant shortening of TCRB CDR3 length in all four CD4+ subsets.

These receptors' targets are unknown. Material: naive CD4+ T cells from blood. Per the publication, the cell subset or site label means: true naive CD4+ T cells. The receptors stem from a young man with type 1 diabetes.

The chain employs TRBV28 and TRBJ2-7, with D tentatively TRBD2 (6 bases). The V gene lost 5 bases and the J gene lost 2 bases, with 19 bases spanning the gap. CDR1 is MDHEN and CDR2 is SYDVKM in the germline V gene. The CDR3 extends over 16 amino acids. The CDR3 spells CASSPRMGAGAYEQYF. DNA of the CDR3: TGTGCCAGCAGTCCCAGAATGGGAGCGGGCGCCTACGAGCAGTACTTC.

This clone has ten or more counts. Here the CDR3 omits its conserved ending phenylalanine or tryptophan, so a read error is the likely source. The limits of the CDR3 on the DNA are not certain, so only TCRdb's listed CDR3 is given. The rearrangement links TRBV23-1 to TRBJ2-4; TRBD1, the table's D call, lacks a check against the DNA. TRBV23-1 is recorded as an ORF, its role being uncertain. The CDR3 totals 13 residues, both ends included. The CDR3 spells CASSQSSLGARWI.

The chain joins TRBV30 to TRBJ2-3, with 10 nucleotides matching TRBD2. J gave up 1 base and V 2 bases, and 6 bases lay outside the gene matches. The CDR3 runs to 16 residues. The germline V gene has CDR1 GTSNPN and CDR2 SVGIG (reference sequence). The CDR3 nucleotides read TGTGCCTGGAGTCAACTTCTAGCGGGGGGCACAGATACGCAGTATTTT. Translating gives CAWSQLLAGGTDTQYF.

In this sample, this clone turned up a few times. The rearrangement joins TRBV29-1 to TRBJ1-2; 10 nucleotides line up with TRBD1. The CDR3 length is 13 residues. CDR1 is SQVTM and CDR2 is ANQGSEA in the germline V gene. V gave up 6 bases and J gave up 7 bases; unmatched junction bases: 8. The CDR3 loop reads CSVDGQGGSGYTF. The CDR3, as DNA: TGCAGCGTCGACGGACAGGGGGGCTCTGGCTACACCTTC.

The chain recombines TRBV27 with TRBJ2-2; D is undetermined. Germline CDR1 and CDR2: MNHEY and SMNVEV (reference sequence). Trimming left V 7 bases short and J 5 bases short, with 11 bases between. The CDR3 runs to 13 residues. Here the CDR3 reads CASIRLGTGELFF. CDR3 sequence (DNA): TGTGCCAGCATAAGACTCGGGACCGGGGAGCTGTTTTTT.

This clone was detected only a few times. V gene TRBV7-2 combines with J gene TRBJ2-1; D may be TRBD2 (6 bases). Trimming took off 2 bases at V and 3 bases at J, with 11 bases between the two ends. The CDR3 spans 15 residues. The V gene's germline CDR1 is SGHTA and CDR2 FQGNSA. In nucleotides, the CDR3 is TGTGCCAGCAGCTTACTGCCGGGAGTCTACAATGAGCAGTTCTTC. This codes for CASSLLPGVYNEQFF.

V gene TRBV7-3 combines with J gene TRBJ1-1, with D maybe TRBD1 (6 bases). Trimming took off 5 bases at V and 0 bases at J, with 16 bases between the two ends. Germline CDR1 SGHTA, CDR2 FQGTGA. The CDR3 has 16 residues. The CDR3 loop is CASSPGGQGMNTEAFF. The CDR3 DNA is TGTGCCAGCAGCCCCGGGGGGCAGGGGATGAACACTGAAGCTTTCTTT.

V usage is TRBV11-3 and J usage is TRBJ2-3; 11 positions match TRBD2. The CDR3 has 16 amino acids. V lost 5 bases, J lost 0 bases, and 4 bases stayed unmatched. Per germline, CDR1 SGHNT and CDR2 YENEEA. The CDR3 here is CASSKGLAESTDTQYF. The CDR3 DNA is TGTGCCAGCAGCAAGGGACTAGCGGAGAGCACAGATACGCAGTATTTT.

The sample holds a few counts of this clone. This chain joins TRBV5-1 and TRBJ2-5; TRBD1 matches at 7 bases. Germline V gene sequence: CDR1 SGHRS, CDR2 YFSETQ. The V and J ends lost 4 bases and 3 bases, in that order; junction bases with no gene match: 3. The CDR3 is 13 residues long. CDR3 residues: CASSRTGEETQYF. CDR3 coding DNA: TGCGCCAGCAGCAGGACAGGCGAAGAGACCCAGTACTTC.

The sample holds a few counts of this clone. The V gene is TRBV9, the J gene TRBJ1-1, with TRBD1 matching over 10 bases. J gave up 5 bases and V 3 bases, and 10 bases lay outside the gene matches. Germline-derived CDR1 and CDR2 are SGDLS and YYNGEE. CDR3 length equals 16 residues. The CDR3 reads CASSAGKWTGGTEAFF. CDR3 nucleotide sequence: TGTGCCAGCAGCGCGGGCAAGTGGACAGGGGGGACTGAAGCTTTCTTT.

The CDR3 coding sequence is TGTGCCAGCAGTGTTGACAATTTCTCCTACGAGCAGTACTTC. This gives the protein CASSVDNFSYEQYF. The J gene is TRBJ2-7, the V gene TRBV2; no definite D call. Germline-derived CDR1 and CDR2 are SNHLY and FYNNEI. V lost 4 bases and J 0 bases, leaving 10 bases between the germline ends. This CDR3 has 14 amino acids.

Details on this clone: This specimen includes other DNA sequences encoding the same CDR3. This chain joins TRBV2 and TRBJ1-1; D is possibly TRBD1 (6 bases). V was trimmed by 5 bases and J by 2 bases, leaving 9 bases between them. Germline V gives CDR1 SNHLY, CDR2 FYNNEI. The length of the CDR3 is 13 residues. The CDR3 coding sequence is TGTGCCAGCAGTACAGGGCTTAACACTGAAGCTTTCTTT. Its translation: CASSTGLNTEAFF.

The J gene is TRBJ1-5, the V gene TRBV2; D is ambiguous. This CDR3 is built from 13 residues. Per germline, CDR1 SNHLY and CDR2 FYNNEI. The ends were cut back, 6 bases at V and 7 bases at J, with 13 bases in the middle. CDR3: CASSAEVQQPQHF. CDR3 sequence (DNA): TGTGCCAGCAGCGCCGAGGTTCAGCAGCCCCAGCATTTT.

This clone was seen only a few times. The J gene is TRBJ2-1, the V gene TRBV19; possibly TRBD2 for D (5 bases). Per the germline V gene, CDR1 is LNHDA and CDR2 is SQIVND (reference sequence). Between the trimmed V and J ends, which lost 9 bases and 6 bases, there was a span of 18 bases. The CDR3 is 14 residues long. The CDR3 DNA sequence: TGTGCCAGCCGCGGGCCCCAGTTTTCCAATGAGCAGTTCTTC. Amino acids: CASRGPQFSNEQFF.

This clone was counted a few times. This chain connects TRBV28 to TRBJ1-1; D unclear. The CDR3 totals 16 residues. The germline gives CDR1 MDHEN, CDR2 SYDVKM. The ends were cut back, 4 bases at V and 5 bases at J, with 20 bases in the middle. The CDR3 loop is CASSSLGFGEETEAFF. CDR3 DNA: TGTGCCAGCAGTTCGCTTGGGTTCGGAGAGGAGACTGAAGCTTTCTTT.

J is TRBJ2-5 and V is TRBV27; maybe TRBD2 (6 bases). The CDR3 is 14 amino acids. Germline loops: CDR1 MNHEY, CDR2 SMNVEV (reference sequence). V lost 5 bases and J 4 bases, leaving 14 bases between the germline ends. The DNA of the CDR3 is TGTGCCAGCAGTCCCCGCGGGGCCTCAGAGACCCAGTACTTC. This gives the protein CASSPRGASETQYF.

The chain has TRBV7-9 and TRBJ1-1; 7 bases align to TRBD1. Trimming removed 0 bases from V and 5 bases from J; junction bases left unmatched: 12. Germline V gives CDR1 SEHNR, CDR2 FQNEAQ (reference sequence). The CDR3 covers 17 residues. This chain's CDR3 is CASSLALYYRGRTEAFF. DNA for the CDR3: TGTGCCAGCAGCTTAGCCCTATATTACAGGGGAAGAACTGAAGCTTTCTTT. Looking up the rest from reference TRBV7-9 and TRBJ1-1 gives the full variable domain: DTGVSQNPRHKITKRGQNVTFRCDPISEHNRLYWYRQTLGQGPEFLTYFQNEAQLEKSRLLSDRFSAERPKGSFSTLEIQRTEQGDSAMYLCASSLALYYRGRTEAFFGQGTRLTVV.

This clone was picked up a small number of times. The gene calls are TRBV9 and TRBJ2-3; 7 bases agree with TRBD2. This CDR3 has 14 residues. Germline values: CDR1 SGDLS, CDR2 YYNGEE. Trimming at V came to 4 bases and at J to 4 bases, leaving 6 bases not matched to a gene. The CDR3: CASSSRGEADTQYF. The CDR3 coding sequence is TGTGCCAGCAGCTCCCGGGGGGAGGCAGATACGCAGTATTTT.

The table lists this clone with a few counts. The chain uses TRBV29-1 and TRBJ2-5; weak D call: TRBD1 (5 bases). With 3 bases removed from V and 2 bases from J, the gap between germline ends came to 7 bases. Germline CDR1 and CDR2: SQVTM and ANQGSEA. This CDR3 comprises 12 residues. The chain's CDR3 is CSVDRQQETQYF. The CDR3 region has the DNA TGCAGCGTTGATAGACAGCAAGAGACCCAGTACTTC.

This sequence joins TRBV13 and TRBJ2-5; weak D call: TRBD1 (6 bases). CDR1 and CDR2 (germline): PRHDT, FYEKMQ (reference sequence). The CDR3 sequence is 14 residues long. V dropped 5 bases and J dropped 1 base, with 11 bases sitting between them. CDR3 protein: CASSRRDTQETQYF. CDR3 DNA sequence: TGTGCCAGCAGCCGCCGGGACACCCAAGAGACCCAGTACTTC.

Only a few counts were recorded for this clone. The rearrangement joins TRBV4-2 to TRBJ2-5; 7 positions agree with TRBD2. The J segment lost 0 bases and the V segment lost 1 base, leaving 2 bases of the junction unmatched. There are 15 residues in the CDR3. The V gene's germline CDR1 is LGHNA and CDR2 YNFKEQ. CDR3 residues: CASSQVSGYQETQYF. The CDR3 DNA sequence: TGTGCCAGCAGCCAAGTTAGCGGGTACCAAGAGACCCAGTACTTC.

This clone was counted only a few times. The chain couples TRBV18 to TRBJ1-1; D not certain. Per germline, CDR1 KGHSH and CDR2 LQKENI. The germline V and J ends were trimmed by 2 bases and 8 bases, with 12 bases remaining between them. The CDR3 consists of 13 residues. CDR3 loop: CASSPVGRDEAFF. The CDR3 bases are TGTGCCAGCTCACCAGTAGGGAGAGACGAAGCTTTCTTT.

The sample holds a few counts of this clone. This CDR3 is CASEQGPTDTQYF. The CDR3 DNA is TGCGCCAGCGAACAGGGACCCACAGATACGCAGTATTTT. This rearrangement joins TRBV5-1 to TRBJ2-3; D possibly corresponds to TRBD1 (6 bases). CDR1 is SGHRS and CDR2 is YFSETQ in the germline V gene. This CDR3 region has 13 residues. V dropped 7 bases and J dropped 2 bases, with 11 bases sitting between them.

The chain carries TRBV15 and TRBJ2-1; 10 bases are shared with TRBD2. Germline assignment: CDR1 LNHNV and CDR2 YYDKDF (reference sequence). The CDR3 sequence is 17 residues long. Germline trimming cut 6 bases from V and 5 bases from J; bases unmatched to any gene: 13. CDR3 DNA sequence: TGTGCCACCAGTGATAAGCGGCTAGCGGGGGCCGACAATGAGCAGTTCTTC. Translation: CATSDKRLAGADNEQFF.